What follows is one TCR beta chain and its context. Its cognate antigen is unknown. The sample is drawn from a study of cytomegalovirus exposure and HLA in healthy donors. General study results and limits: TCR beta sequences reportedly predicted the HLA-A and HLA-B alleles of most subjects accurately.

CDR3 length: 19 residues. A multiplex PCR was run with 60 Vbeta primers and 13 Jbeta primers. The assay was immunoSEQ multiplex PCR, and TCRdb's table has in-frame clones only and misses some. This table has 130,000 or so clones, around nine tenths appearing once. The chain links TRBV21-1 to TRBJ2-2; the D call TRBD1 from the table was never checked on the DNA. TRBV21-1 corresponds to a pseudogene. The clonotype comes from a woman aged 25 to 39 in good health and CMV-seronegative. Sample: PBMCs. The DNA for the CDR3 is TGTGCCAGCAGCAAAGAAGTAGGACAAAGGGACACGACGACCGGGGAGCTGTTTTTT. This sequence encodes CASSKEVGQRDTTTGELFF.